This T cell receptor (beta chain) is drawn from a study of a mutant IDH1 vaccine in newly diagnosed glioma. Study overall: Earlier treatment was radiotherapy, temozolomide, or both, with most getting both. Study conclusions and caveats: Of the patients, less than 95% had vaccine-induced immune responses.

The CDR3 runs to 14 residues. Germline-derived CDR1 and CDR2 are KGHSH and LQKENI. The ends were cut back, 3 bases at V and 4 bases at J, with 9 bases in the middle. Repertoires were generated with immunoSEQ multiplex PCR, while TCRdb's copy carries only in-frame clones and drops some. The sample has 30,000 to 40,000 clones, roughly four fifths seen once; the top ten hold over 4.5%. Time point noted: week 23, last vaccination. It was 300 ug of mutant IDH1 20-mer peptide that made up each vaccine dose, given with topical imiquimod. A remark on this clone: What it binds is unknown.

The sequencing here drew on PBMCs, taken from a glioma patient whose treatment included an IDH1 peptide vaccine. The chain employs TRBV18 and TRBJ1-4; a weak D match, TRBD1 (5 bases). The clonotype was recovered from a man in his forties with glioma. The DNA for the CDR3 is TGTGCCAGCTCACCGGGGACCTTTAATGAAAAACTGTTTTTT. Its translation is CASSPGTFNEKLFF.